The clone carrying this T cell receptor (beta chain) has a handful of counts. Its specificity is unknown. A universal primer site was added by template switching, and unique molecular identifiers were carried by the cDNA. Via MiXCR, TCRdb re-called the 5' RACE reads, giving one row per CDR3 protein. The sample records a few hundred thousand distinct CDR3 sequences, 9.5% to 15% being singletons. The entry originates in a study of identical twins. General study results and limits: Models underestimated out-of-frame TCR alpha sharing in monozygotic twins. Partial confounding of zero-insertion analyses by invariant MAIT and iNKT cells was possible. Interpretation of the results relied on cross-sectional statistical analysis and not on following the same donors.

The germline gives CDR1 ENHRY, CDR2 SYGVKD. The CDR3 loop spans 16 amino acids. V shed 6 bases and J 3 bases; nucleotides not matched to a gene: 10. The data also belong to a second study, concerning yellow fever vaccine responses in identical twins.

The chain uses TRBV10-3 and TRBJ1-2, with 10 bases aligning to TRBD1. The material sequenced was memory (CD45RO+) T cells sorted from blood. The TCR comes from a woman aged 18-29 years in good health. The chain's CDR3 is CAIRGGTGVDDYGYTF. The CDR3 DNA is TGTGCCATCAGGGGAGGGACAGGGGTTGATGACTATGGCTACACCTTC.